This section outlines one TCR beta chain sequence together with its context. Antigen specificity is unknown. Unsorted whole blood yielded the blood RNA, and germline DNA was also extracted. The data were obtained in a study of tumor-infiltrating lymphocytes in primary liver carcinoma. Whole-study context: Donors underwent surgery for histopathologically diagnosed primary liver carcinoma. Male and female patients aged 30 to 69 years made up the cohort. Study-level findings and limits: Top-250-clone fractions were significantly higher in tumors than in blood (p = 0.039). For tumor-adjacent and tumor-blood pairs, overlap was less than that seen for tumor region pairs.

Production of TCR beta cDNA used approximately 0.45 ug total RNA together with a constant-region primer. Generation of the TCR beta libraries relied on three nested multiplex PCR rounds using slightly modified ARM-PCR. Amplification in the first two PCR rounds was performed using TRBV1-TRBV30 forward primers and a C-beta reverse primer for 10 cycles each. TCRdb itself ran the multiplex PCR reads through MiXCR, one entry per CDR3 protein. The profile shows fewer than 400,000 distinct CDR3 sequences, roughly three fifths of them singletons. The CDR3 sequence is 16 residues long. The germline CDR1 and CDR2 sequences are SGHTA and FQGTGA. With 5 bases removed from V and 2 bases from J, the gap between germline ends came to 15 bases.

This chain links TRBV7-3 with TRBJ2-2; a weak D match, TRBD1 (6 bases). Specimen: peripheral blood. The clonotype was recovered from a woman in her thirties with primary liver carcinoma and hepatitis B virus infection. For the CDR3, the DNA is TGTGCCAGCAGCATCCTGGGGGCAACAAACACCGGGGAGCTGTTTTTT. This sequence encodes CASSILGATNTGELFF. The whole variable domain, filled in from reference TRBV7-3 and TRBJ2-2, reads GAGVSQTPSNKVTEKGKYVELRCDPISGHTALYWYRQSLGQGPEFLIYFQGTGAADDSGLPNDRFFAVRPEGSVSTLKIQRTERGDSAVYLCASSILGATNTGELFFGEGSRLTVL.